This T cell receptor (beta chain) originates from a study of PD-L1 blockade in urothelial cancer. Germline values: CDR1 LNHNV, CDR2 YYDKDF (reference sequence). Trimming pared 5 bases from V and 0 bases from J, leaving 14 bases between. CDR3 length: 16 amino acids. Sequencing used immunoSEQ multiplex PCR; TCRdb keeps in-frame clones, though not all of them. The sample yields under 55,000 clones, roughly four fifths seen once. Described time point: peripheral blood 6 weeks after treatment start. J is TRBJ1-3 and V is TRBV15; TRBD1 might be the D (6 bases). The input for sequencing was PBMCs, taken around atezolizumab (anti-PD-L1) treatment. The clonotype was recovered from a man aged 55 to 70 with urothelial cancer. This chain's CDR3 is CATSSRGAISGNTIYF. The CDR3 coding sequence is TGTGCCACCAGCTCCAGGGGCGCAATCTCTGGAAACACCATATATTTT.